These 8 T cell receptor beta chains were sequenced from one sample in a study of OX40 agonist ivuxolimab in advanced cancers. Measured with immunoSEQ multiplex PCR; TCRdb has only the in-frame clones, and not every one. Of 50,000 to 70,000 clones in the sample, roughly 80% were seen once. The material sequenced was CD4+ or CD8+ T cells sorted from blood, taken in a trial of the OX40 agonist ivuxolimab. Receptor source: an adult with an advanced solid tumor such as melanoma, head and neck, liver or kidney cancer.

This clone has just a few counts. The J gene is TRBJ2-7, the V gene TRBV6-6; TRBD1 matches at 7 bases. Germline trimming cut 8 bases from V and 5 bases from J; bases unmatched to any gene: 15. The CDR3 is 15 amino acids. Germline V CDR1 and CDR2: MNHNY, SVGAGI (reference sequence). The CDR3 coding sequence is TGTGCCAGCCTAAGTGAGGGACAGTTCTACGACGAGCAGTACTTC. Its translation: CASLSEGQFYDEQYF.

The gene calls are TRBV6-5 and TRBJ1-4; possible D gene TRBD1, 6 bases. Trimming removed 5 bases at V and 3 bases at J, with 13 bases between. This CDR3 spans 15 amino acids. The germline gives CDR1 MNHEY, CDR2 SVGAGI. In DNA form, the CDR3 reads TGTGCCAGCAGTAGAGGGGGAGGGCCTAATGAAAAACTGTTTTTT. This codes for CASSRGGGPNEKLFF.

This chain joins TRBV28 and TRBJ2-1; weak D call: TRBD1 (6 bases). From germline, CDR1 is MDHEN and CDR2 SYDVKM. This CDR3 is built from 11 residues. The CDR3 loop reads CALGARNEQFF. The CDR3 DNA is TGTGCTCTGGGGGCGAGAAATGAGCAGTTCTTC.

The V and J genes are TRBV6-5 and TRBJ1-6; 7 bases line up with TRBD1. Germline loops: CDR1 MNHEY, CDR2 SVGAGI. The CDR3 extends over 14 amino acids. The junction had 6 bases not matched to a gene; V was cut back by 6 bases and J by 7 bases. CDR3 loop: CASSYRDRNSPLHF. CDR3 DNA: TGTGCCAGCAGCTACCGGGACAGAAATTCACCCCTCCACTTT.

This CDR3 reads CASSFSGSRTGELFF. The DNA of the CDR3 is TGTGCCAGCAGTTTTAGCGGGAGTAGAACCGGGGAGCTGTTTTTT. The gene calls are TRBV6-5 and TRBJ2-2, with 9 nucleotides matching TRBD2. Germline CDR1 MNHEY, CDR2 SVGAGI. V lost 4 bases and J lost 5; bases outside the gene matches: 5. This CDR3 comprises 15 residues.

This rearrangement joins TRBV28 to TRBJ1-2; D ambiguous. This CDR3 has 12 residues. Between the trimmed V and J ends, which lost 3 bases and 2 bases, there was a span of 4 bases. Germline CDR1 and CDR2: MDHEN and SYDVKM. Written as DNA, the CDR3 is TGTGCCAGCAGTTTGATAAACTATGGCTACACCTTC. The encoded protein is CASSLINYGYTF.

CDR3 in amino acids: CASSPVAMGGTMNTEAFF. CDR3 sequence (DNA): TGTGCCAGCTCACCAGTCGCCATGGGAGGGACCATGAACACTGAAGCTTTCTTT. V gene TRBV18 combines with J gene TRBJ1-1; D perhaps matches TRBD1 (5 bases). V lost 2 bases to trimming and J lost 0 bases, with 19 bases between them. Germline V CDR1 and CDR2: KGHSH, LQKENI. The length of the CDR3 is 18 residues.

V is TRBV6-5 and J is TRBJ1-2; TRBD1 matches at 8 bases. The CDR3 runs to 15 residues. Germline values: CDR1 MNHEY, CDR2 SVGAGI. V trimming: 2 bases; J trimming: 3 bases; junction bases outside the gene matches: 5. The DNA for the CDR3 is TGTGCCAGCAGTTACACACCGACAGGGGACTATGGCTACACCTTC. Translated, it gives CASSYTPTGDYGYTF.